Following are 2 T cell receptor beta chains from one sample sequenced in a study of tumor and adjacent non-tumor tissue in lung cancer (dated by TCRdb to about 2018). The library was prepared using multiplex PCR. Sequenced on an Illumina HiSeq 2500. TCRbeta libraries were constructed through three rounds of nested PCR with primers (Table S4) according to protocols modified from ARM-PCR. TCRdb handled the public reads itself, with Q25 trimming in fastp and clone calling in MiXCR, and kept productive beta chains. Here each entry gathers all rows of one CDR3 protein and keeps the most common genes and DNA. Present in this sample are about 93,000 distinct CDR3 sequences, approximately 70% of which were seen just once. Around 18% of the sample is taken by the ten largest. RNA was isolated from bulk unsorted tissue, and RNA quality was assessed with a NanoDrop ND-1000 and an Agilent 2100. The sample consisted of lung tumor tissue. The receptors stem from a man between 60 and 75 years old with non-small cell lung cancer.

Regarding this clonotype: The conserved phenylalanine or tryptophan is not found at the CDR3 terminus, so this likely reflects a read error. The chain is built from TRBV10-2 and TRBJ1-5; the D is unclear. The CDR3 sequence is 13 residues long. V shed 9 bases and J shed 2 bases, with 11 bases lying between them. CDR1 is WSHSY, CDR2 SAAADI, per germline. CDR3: CASRRVCNQPQHY. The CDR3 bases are TGCGCCAGTCGGCGAGTTTGCAATCAGCCCCAGCATTAT.

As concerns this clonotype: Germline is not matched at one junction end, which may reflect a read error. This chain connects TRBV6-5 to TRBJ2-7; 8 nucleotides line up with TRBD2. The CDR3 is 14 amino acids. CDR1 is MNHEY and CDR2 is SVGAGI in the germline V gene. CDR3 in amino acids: CASKERESSYEQYF. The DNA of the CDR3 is TGTGCTAGCAAAGAGCGGGAGAGCTCCTACGAGCAGTACTTC.